This TCR beta chain came from a study of T cells in localized non-small cell lung cancer. Findings and caveats of the study: In adjacent lung appeared a median around 55 of the top 100 tumor clones.

The V and J ends lost 4 bases and 5 bases, in that order; junction bases with no gene match: 6. Germline assignment: CDR1 SQVTM and CDR2 ANQGSEA. The CDR3 is 14 amino acids. Measured with immunoSEQ multiplex PCR; TCRdb has only the in-frame clones, and not every one. The table lists approximately 46,000 clones, around 81% of them singletons, with over 15% in the top ten. A remark on this clone: Its target is not known.

The chain joins TRBV29-1 to TRBJ1-5; 9 nucleotides line up with TRBD1. The material was peripheral blood mononuclear cells, obtained before any cancer treatment. The sequence was obtained from a man aged 35 to 69 with stage III lung adenocarcinoma. Written as DNA, the CDR3 is TGCAGCGTTGCCACAGGGGGCCCGGATCAGCCCCAGCATTTT. It encodes CSVATGGPDQPQHF.